Sequencing of this T cell receptor beta chain was carried out in a study of Ad26.COV2.S vaccination and SARS-CoV-2 variants. Looking at the study overall: Ad26.COV2.S, an intramuscular injection, was given once or twice 56 days apart. Study results and caveats: Vaccine and placebo groups showed comparable non-spike TCR breadth.

TCRdb's copy holds only in-frame clones and misses some; the assay was immunoSEQ multiplex PCR. The sample yields roughly 700,000 clones, roughly 90% seen once. Turning to this clone: The antigen remains undetermined.

Noted treatment: 15 to 20 received Ad26.COV2.S at low or high dose, single or two shots; a few received placebo; per-sample allocation not given. Specimen acquisition occurred on day 63 following the initial vaccine or placebo injection. This vaccine is an Ad26 vector that expresses the Wuhan-strain SARS-CoV-2 spike. Germline V lookup: CDR1 SGHTA, CDR2 FQGNSA. Trimming removed 1 base from V and 1 base from J, with 7 bases in between. This CDR3 spans 14 amino acids. The genes are TRBV7-2 and TRBJ1-1, with D unresolved. The material was peripheral blood, obtained in a trial of Ad26.COV2.S vaccine versus placebo. This clonotype was obtained from a person aged 18-65 years who received the Ad26.COV2.S COVID-19 vaccine or a placebo. CDR3 nucleotides: TGTGCCAGCAGCTTAGAACCAGCGAACACTGAAGCTTTCTTT. Encoded protein: CASSLEPANTEAFF.